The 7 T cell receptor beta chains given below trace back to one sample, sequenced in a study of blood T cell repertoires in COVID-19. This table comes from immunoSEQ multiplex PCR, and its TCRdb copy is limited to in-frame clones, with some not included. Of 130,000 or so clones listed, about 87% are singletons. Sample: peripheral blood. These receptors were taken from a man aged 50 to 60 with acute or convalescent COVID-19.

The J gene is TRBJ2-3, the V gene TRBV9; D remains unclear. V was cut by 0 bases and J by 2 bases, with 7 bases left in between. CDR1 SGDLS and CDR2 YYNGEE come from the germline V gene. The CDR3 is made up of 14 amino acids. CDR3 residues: CASSVDFLTDTQYF. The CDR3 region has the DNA TGTGCCAGCAGCGTAGATTTCCTCACAGATACGCAGTATTTT.

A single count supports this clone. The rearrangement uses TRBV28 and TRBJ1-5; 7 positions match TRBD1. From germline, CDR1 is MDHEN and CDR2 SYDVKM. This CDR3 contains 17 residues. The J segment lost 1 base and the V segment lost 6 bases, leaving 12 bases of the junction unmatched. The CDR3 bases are TGTGCCAGCAGGCTGACAGGGATTTTCGGAAGCAATCAGCCCCAGCATTTT. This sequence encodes CASRLTGIFGSNQPQHF. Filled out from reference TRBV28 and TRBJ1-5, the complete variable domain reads DVKVTQSSRYLVKRTGEKVFLECVQDMDHENMFWYRQDPGLGLRLIYFSYDVKMKEKGDIPEGYSVSREKKERFSLILESASTNQTSMYLCASRLTGIFGSNQPQHFGDGTRLSIL.

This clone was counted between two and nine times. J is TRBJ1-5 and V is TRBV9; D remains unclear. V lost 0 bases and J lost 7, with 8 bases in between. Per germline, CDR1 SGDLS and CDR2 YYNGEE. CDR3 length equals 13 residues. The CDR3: CASSVALGQPQHF. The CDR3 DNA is TGTGCCAGCAGCGTAGCCCTTGGCCAGCCCCAGCATTTT. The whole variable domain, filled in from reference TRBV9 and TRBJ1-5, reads DSGVTQTPKHLITATGQRVTLRCSPRSGDLSVYWYQQSLDQGLQFLIQYYNGEERAKGNILERFSAQQFPDLHSELNLSSLELGDSALYFCASSVALGQPQHFGDGTRLSIL.

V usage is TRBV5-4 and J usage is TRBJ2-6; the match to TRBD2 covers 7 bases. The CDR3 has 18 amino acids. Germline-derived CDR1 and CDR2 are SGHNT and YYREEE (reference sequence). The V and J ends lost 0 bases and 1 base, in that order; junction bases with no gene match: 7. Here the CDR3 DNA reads TGTGCCAGCAGCTTGGGACGCGGGAGTGCATCTGGGGCCAACGTCCTGACTTTC. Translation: CASSLGRGSASGANVLTF.

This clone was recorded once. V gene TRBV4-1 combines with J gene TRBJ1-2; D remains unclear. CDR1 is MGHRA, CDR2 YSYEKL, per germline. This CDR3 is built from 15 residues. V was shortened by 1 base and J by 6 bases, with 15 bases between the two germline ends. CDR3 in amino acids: CASSQGRGGLHGYTF. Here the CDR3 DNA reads TGCGCCAGCAGCCAAGGGCGGGGAGGGTTGCATGGCTACACCTTC.

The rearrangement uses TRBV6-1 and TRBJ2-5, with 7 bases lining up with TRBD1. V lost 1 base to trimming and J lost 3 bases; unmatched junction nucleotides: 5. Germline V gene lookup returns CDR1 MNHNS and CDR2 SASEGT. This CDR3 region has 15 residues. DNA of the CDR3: TGTGCCAGCAGTGAAGTGGGGACAGTAAAAGAGACCCAGTACTTC. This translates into CASSEVGTVKETQYF.

CDR3: CASSELSGDEKLFF. The CDR3, as DNA: TGTGCCAGCAGTGAACTCTCGGGGGATGAAAAACTGTTTTTT. This rearrangement joins TRBV6-1 to TRBJ1-4, with TRBD1 as a possible D gene (5 bases). The V and J ends lost 2 bases and 6 bases respectively, with 10 bases between them. This CDR3 has 14 residues. From germline, CDR1 is MNHNS and CDR2 SASEGT.